This is a list of T cell receptor beta chains from one sample in a study of OX40 agonist ivuxolimab in advanced cancers. Produced via immunoSEQ multiplex PCR; TCRdb's table is partial and in-frame only. The table lists about 77,000 clones, about 87% of them singletons. The sequencing here drew on CD4+ or CD8+ T cells sorted from blood, taken in a trial of the OX40 agonist ivuxolimab. Receptor source: an adult with an advanced solid tumor such as melanoma, head and neck, liver or kidney cancer. Both conserved end residues are part of each CDR3. The D gene is left open where the match is weak. Only part of the rows carry a size: once, few, many, or a class if the clone is expanded.

clone size,V gene,D gene,J gene,CDR3 DNA,CDR3 protein
-,TRBV12-5,-,TRBJ1-3,TGTGCTAGTGGTTTAGGGGAGGAAAACACCATATATTTT,CASGLGEENTIYF
-,TRBV27,-,TRBJ2-3,TGTGCCAGCACGGTCAGCACAGATACGCAGTATTTT,CASTVSTDTQYF
-,TRBV30,-,TRBJ2-7,TGTGCCTGGAGTGTACTGACCCATGGGGGGGAGCAGTACTTC,CAWSVLTHGGEQYF
-,TRBV6-1,-,TRBJ2-5,TGTGCCAGCAGAGGCTGGGGAGAGACCCAGTACTTC,CASRGWGETQYF
-,TRBV6-1,-,TRBJ1-1,TGTGCCAGCAGCCGCGGTGGGTGGGGGACTGAAGCTTTCTTT,CASSRGGWGTEAFF
-,TRBV19,TRBD2,TRBJ2-3,TGTGCCAGTAGTAACGGGGGGGCAGATACGCAGTATTTT,CASSNGGADTQYF
medium-sized,TRBV2,-,TRBJ1-2,TGTGCCAGCAGTAGCCGGAGGGACACCTCCTATGGCTACACCTTC,CASSSRRDTSYGYTF
-,TRBV11-3,-,TRBJ1-5,TGTGCCAGCAGCTATGAGGATAGCAATCAGCCCCAGCATTTT,CASSYEDSNQPQHF
-,TRBV6-1,TRBD2,TRBJ2-7,TGTGCCAGCAGTGAGGATGCGGGAGGTTTCTACGAGCAGTACTTC,CASSEDAGGFYEQYF
once,TRBV30,TRBD1,TRBJ1-5,TGTGCCTGCTCCAGGGGGCGCGGTGGAAGCAATCAGCCCCAGCATTTT,CACSRGRGGSNQPQHF
-,TRBV4-2,TRBD1,TRBJ2-7,TGTGCCAGCAGCCAACCTGGACAGGGCTACTACGAGCAGTACTTC,CASSQPGQGYYEQYF
-,TRBV12-5,-,TRBJ2-3,TGTGCTAGTGCTAAGGAGGATACGCAGTATTTT,CASAKEDTQYF
-,TRBV2,-,TRBJ2-2,TGTGCCAGCAGTGAAGAAAGGGCCGGGGAGCTGTTTTTT,CASSEERAGELFF
-,TRBV6-1,-,TRBJ1-2,TGTGCCAGCAGTGAAGCCTCGGGACTGATCTATGGCTACACCTTC,CASSEASGLIYGYTF
-,TRBV21-1,-,TRBJ2-7,TGTGCCAGCAGTAGCGGGAGGGACGAGCAGTACTTC,CASSSGRDEQYF
-,TRBV23-1,-,TRBJ1-1,TGCGCCAGCAGTCACCCTCAGGCCAACACTGAAGCTTTCTTT,CASSHPQANTEAFF
-,TRBV20-1,-,TRBJ1-2,TGCAGTGCTAGAGATATAGGCTACACCTTC,CSARDIGYTF